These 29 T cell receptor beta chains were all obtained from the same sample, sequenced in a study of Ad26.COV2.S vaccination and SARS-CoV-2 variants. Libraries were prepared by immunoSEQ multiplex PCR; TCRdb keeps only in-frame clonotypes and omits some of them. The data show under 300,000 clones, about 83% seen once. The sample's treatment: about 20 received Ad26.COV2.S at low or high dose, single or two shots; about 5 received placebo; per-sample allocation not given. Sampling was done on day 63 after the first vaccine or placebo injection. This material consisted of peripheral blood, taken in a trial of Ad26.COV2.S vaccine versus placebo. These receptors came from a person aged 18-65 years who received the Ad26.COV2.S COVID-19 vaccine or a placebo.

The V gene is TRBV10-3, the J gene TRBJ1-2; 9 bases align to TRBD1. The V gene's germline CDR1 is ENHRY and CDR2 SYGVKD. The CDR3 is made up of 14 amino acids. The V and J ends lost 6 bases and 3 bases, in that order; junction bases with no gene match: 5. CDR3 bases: TGTGCCATCAGCCACGGACAGGGGCACTATGGCTACACCTTC. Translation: CAISHGQGHYGYTF.

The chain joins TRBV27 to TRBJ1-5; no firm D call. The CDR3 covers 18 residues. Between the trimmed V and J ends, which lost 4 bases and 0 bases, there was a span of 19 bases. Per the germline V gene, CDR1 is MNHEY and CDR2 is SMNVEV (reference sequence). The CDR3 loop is CASSYPPMARNSNQPQHF. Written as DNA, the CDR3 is TGTGCCAGCAGTTATCCCCCCATGGCACGCAATAGCAATCAGCCCCAGCATTTT.

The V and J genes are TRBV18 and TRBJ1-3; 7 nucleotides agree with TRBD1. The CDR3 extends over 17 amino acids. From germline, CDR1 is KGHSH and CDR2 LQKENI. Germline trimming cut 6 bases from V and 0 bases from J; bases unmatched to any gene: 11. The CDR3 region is CASSILEGQSSGNTIYF. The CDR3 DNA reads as TGTGCCAGCTCCATTCTGGAGGGACAGAGCTCTGGAAACACCATATATTTT.

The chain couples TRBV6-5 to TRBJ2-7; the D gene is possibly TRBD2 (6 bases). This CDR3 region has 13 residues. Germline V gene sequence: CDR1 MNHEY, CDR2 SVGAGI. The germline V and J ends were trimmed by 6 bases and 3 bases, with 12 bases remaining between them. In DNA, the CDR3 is TGTGCCAGCAGCGCATCTAGCGTCTACGAGCAGTACGTC. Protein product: CASSASSVYEQYV.

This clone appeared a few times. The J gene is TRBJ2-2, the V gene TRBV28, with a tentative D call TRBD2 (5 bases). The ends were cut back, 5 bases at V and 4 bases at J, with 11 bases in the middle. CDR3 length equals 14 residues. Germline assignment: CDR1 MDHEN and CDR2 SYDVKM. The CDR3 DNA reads TGTGCCAGCAGTATACCAGCGGTCACCGGGGAGCTGTTTTTT. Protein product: CASSIPAVTGELFF.

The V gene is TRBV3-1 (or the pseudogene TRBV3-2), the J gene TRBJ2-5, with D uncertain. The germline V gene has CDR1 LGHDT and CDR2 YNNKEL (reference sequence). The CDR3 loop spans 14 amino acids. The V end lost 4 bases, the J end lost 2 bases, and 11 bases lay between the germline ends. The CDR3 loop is CASSPRKGQETQYF. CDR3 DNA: TGTGCCAGCAGCCCCCGCAAGGGTCAAGAGACCCAGTACTTC.

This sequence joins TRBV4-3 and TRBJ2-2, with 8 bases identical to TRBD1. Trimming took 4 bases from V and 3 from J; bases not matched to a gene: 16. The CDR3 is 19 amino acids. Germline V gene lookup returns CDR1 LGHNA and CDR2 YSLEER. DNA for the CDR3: TGCGCCAGCAGCCGCCTGTCAATCCCAGGGGGCACTGACACCGGGGAGCTGTTTTTT. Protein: CASSRLSIPGGTDTGELFF.

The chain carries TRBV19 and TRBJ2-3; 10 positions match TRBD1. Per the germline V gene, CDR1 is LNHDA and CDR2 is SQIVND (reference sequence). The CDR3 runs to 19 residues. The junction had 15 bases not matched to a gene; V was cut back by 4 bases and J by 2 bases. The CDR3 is CASSNGPFDRGRDTDTQYF. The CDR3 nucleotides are TGTGCCAGTAGTAATGGCCCCTTCGACAGGGGGCGGGACACAGATACGCAGTATTTT. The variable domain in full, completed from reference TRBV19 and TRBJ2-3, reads DGGITQSPKYLFRKEGQNVTLSCEQNLNHDAMYWYRQDPGQGLRLIYYSQIVNDFQKGDIAEGYSVSREKKESFPLTVTSAQKNPTAFYLCASSNGPFDRGRDTDTQYFGPGTRLTVL.

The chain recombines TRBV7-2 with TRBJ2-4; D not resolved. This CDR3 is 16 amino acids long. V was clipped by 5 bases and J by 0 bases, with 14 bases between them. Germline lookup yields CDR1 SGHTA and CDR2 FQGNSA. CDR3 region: CASSPRLTEAKNIQYF. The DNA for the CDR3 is TGTGCCAGCAGCCCCCGCTTGACGGAAGCCAAAAACATTCAGTACTTC.

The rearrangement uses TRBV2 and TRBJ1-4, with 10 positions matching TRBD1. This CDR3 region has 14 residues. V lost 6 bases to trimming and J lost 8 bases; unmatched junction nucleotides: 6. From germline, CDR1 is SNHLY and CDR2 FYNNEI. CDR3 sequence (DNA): TGTGCCAGCAGGGGGACAGGGGATTACGAAAAACTGTTTTTT. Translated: CASRGTGDYEKLFF.

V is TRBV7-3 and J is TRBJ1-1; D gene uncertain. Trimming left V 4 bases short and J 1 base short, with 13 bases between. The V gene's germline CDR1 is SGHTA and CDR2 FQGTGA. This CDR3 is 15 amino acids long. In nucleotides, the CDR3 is TGTGCCAGCAGCTCTCAAGGTTCAGCGAACACTGAAGCTTTCTTT. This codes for CASSSQGSANTEAFF.

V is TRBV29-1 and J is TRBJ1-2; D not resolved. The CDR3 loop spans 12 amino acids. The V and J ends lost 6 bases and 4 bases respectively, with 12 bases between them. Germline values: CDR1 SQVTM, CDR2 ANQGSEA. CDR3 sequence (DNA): TGCAGCGTGACCTCAGCTACCTATGGCTACACCTTC. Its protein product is CSVTSATYGYTF.

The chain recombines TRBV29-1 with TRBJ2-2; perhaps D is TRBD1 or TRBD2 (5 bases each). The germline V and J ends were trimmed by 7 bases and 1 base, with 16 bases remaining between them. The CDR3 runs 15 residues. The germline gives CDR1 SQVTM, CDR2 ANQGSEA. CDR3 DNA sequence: TGCAGCGCTCGTCGAGAGGGGTTGAACACCGGGGAGCTGTTTTTT. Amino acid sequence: CSARREGLNTGELFF.

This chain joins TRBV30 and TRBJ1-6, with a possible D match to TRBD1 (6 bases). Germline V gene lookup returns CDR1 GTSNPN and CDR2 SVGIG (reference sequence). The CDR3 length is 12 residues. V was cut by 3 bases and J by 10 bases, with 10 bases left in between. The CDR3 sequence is CAWSRGASPLHF. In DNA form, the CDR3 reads TGTGCCTGGAGCCGGGGGGCATCACCCCTCCACTTT.

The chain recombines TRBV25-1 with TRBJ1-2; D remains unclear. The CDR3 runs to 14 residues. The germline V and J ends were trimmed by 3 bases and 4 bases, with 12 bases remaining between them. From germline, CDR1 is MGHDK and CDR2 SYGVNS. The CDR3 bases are TGTGCCAGCAGTGATTTCGGGTCCCTCTATGGCTACACCTTC. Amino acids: CASSDFGSLYGYTF.

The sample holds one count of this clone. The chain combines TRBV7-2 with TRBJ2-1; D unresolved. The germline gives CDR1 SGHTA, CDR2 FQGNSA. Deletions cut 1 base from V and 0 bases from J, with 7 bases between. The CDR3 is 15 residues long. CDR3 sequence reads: CASSLVVSSYNEQFF. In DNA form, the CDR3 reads TGTGCCAGCAGCTTAGTGGTCAGCTCCTACAATGAGCAGTTCTTC.

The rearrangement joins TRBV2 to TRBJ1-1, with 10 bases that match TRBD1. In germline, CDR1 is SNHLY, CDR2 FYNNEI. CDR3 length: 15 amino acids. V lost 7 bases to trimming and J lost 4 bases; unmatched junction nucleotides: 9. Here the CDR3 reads CASKLTGGGSTEAFF. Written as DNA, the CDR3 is TGTGCCAGCAAATTGACAGGGGGCGGGAGCACTGAAGCTTTCTTT. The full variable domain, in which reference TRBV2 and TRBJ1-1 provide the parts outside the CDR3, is EPEVTQTPSHQVTQMGQEVILRCVPISNHLYFYWYRQILGQKVEFLVSFYNNEISEKSEIFDDQFSVERPDGSNFTLKIRSTKLEDSAMYFCASKLTGGGSTEAFFGQGTRLTVV.

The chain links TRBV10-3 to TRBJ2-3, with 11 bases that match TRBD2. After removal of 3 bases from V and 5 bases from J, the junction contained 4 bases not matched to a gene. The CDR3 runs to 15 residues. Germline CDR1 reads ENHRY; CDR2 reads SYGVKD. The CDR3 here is CAISDVLAGGDTQYF. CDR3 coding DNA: TGTGCCATCAGTGACGTCCTAGCGGGGGGAGATACGCAGTATTTT.

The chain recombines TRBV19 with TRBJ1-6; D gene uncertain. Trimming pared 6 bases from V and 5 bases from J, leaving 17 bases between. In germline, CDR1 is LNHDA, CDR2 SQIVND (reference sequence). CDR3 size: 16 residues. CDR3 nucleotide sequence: TGTGCCAGTAGGACGACCTCATCGTCCCATAATTCACCCCTCCACTTT. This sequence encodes CASRTTSSSHNSPLHF.

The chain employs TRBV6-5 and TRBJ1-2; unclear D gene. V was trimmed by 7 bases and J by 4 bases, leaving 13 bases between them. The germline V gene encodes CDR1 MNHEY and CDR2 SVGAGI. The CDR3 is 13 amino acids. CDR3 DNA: TGTGCCAGCACGCCGTCCATAGGCTATGGCTACACCTTC. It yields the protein CASTPSIGYGYTF.

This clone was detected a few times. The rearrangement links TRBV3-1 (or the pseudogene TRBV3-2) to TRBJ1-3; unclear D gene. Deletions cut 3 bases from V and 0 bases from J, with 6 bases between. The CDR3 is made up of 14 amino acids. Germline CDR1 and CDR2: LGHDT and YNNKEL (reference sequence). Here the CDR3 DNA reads TGTGCCAGCAGCCAGGTGGTCTCTGGAAACACCATATATTTT. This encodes CASSQVVSGNTIYF.

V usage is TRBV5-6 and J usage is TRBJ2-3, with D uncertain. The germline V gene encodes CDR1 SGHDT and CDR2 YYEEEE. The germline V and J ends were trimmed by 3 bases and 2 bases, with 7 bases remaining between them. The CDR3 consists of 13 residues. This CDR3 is CASSSPATDTQYF. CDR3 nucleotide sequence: TGTGCCAGCAGCTCCCCCGCCACAGATACGCAGTATTTT.

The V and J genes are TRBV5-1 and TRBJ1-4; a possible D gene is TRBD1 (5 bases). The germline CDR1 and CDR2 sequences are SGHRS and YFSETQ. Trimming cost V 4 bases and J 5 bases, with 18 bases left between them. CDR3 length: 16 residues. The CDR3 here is CASSINSGGWNEKLFF. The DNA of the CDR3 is TGCGCCAGCAGCATTAACTCGGGGGGGTGGAATGAAAAACTGTTTTTT.

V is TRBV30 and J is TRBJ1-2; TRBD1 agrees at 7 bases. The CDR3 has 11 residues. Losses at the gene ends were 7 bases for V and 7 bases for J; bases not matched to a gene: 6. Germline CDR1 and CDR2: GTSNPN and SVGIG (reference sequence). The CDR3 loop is CASQGDGGYTF. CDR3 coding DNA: TGTGCCTCTCAGGGGGATGGTGGCTACACCTTC.

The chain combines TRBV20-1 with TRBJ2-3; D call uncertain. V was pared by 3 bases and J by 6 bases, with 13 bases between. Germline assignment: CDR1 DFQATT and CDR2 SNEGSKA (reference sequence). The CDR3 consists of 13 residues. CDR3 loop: CSASTIAPDTQYF. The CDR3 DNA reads TGCAGTGCTAGTACTATAGCTCCCGATACGCAGTATTTT.

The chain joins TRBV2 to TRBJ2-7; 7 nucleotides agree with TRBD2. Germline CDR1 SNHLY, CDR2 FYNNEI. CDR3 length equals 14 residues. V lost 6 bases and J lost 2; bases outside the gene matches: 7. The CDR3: CASRGGRVPYEQYV. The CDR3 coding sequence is TGTGCCAGCAGGGGGGGGAGGGTTCCCTACGAGCAGTACGTC.

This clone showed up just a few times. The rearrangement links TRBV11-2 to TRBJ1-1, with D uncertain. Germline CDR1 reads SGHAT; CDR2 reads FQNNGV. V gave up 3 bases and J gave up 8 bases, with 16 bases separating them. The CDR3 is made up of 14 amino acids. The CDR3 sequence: CASSLFQVPPEAFF. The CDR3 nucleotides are TGTGCCAGCAGCTTGTTCCAGGTTCCGCCCGAAGCTTTCTTT.

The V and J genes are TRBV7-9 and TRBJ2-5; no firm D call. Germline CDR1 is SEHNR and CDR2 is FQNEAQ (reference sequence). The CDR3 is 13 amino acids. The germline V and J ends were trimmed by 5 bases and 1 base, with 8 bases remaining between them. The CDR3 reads CASSPTVQETQYF. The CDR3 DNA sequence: TGTGCCAGCAGCCCTACGGTCCAAGAGACCCAGTACTTC.

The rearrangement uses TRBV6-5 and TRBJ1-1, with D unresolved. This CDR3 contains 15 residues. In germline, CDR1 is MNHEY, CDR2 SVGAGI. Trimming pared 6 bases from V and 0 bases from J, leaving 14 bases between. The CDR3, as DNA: TGTGCCAGCAGCGATTCAGGACGGATGAACACTGAAGCTTTCTTT. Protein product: CASSDSGRMNTEAFF.